The present entry profiles one TCR beta chain with its context. In the study's own analysis: By means of reference gene primer amplification, nucleated cell counts were estimated. Clones were sequenced by immunoSEQ multiplex PCR, and TCRdb holds only the in-frame ones, with some missing. That table furnishes V, J and clone size, whereas the DNA furnished D and trimming. The sample lists about 370,000 clones; over 75% were seen once. The data derive from a study of blood T cell repertoires in COVID-19. Germline loops: CDR1 SNHLY, CDR2 FYNNEI. The CDR3 extends over 13 amino acids. V shed 7 bases and J shed 3 bases, with 12 bases lying between them.

This clonotype was obtained from a woman in her twenties or thirties with COVID-19, enrolled during active disease. Sequencing was carried out using peripheral blood. The J gene is TRBJ2-5, the V gene TRBV2, with D perhaps TRBD2 (6 bases). DNA of the CDR3: TGTGCCAGCATGGGGGGTTTCAAAGAGACCCAGTACTTC. This sequence encodes CASMGGFKETQYF.